The next 7 T cell receptor beta chains were all read from a single sample in a study of post-analysis software for immune sequencing data. Findings of the study overall: TRBV5-6, TRBV5-1 and TRBV20-1 were among several TRBV segments more frequent in patients than controls.

Unique molecular identifiers were carried by the TCR beta cDNA libraries. TCRdb reanalysed the PCR reads using MiXCR and keeps one entry per CDR3 protein. Altogether approximately 570,000 distinct CDR3 sequences are present, about 44% being singletons, with the ten largest covering 1.5% to 2%. The antigens these receptors bind are not known. The sample taken for sequencing was blood. The receptors were sampled from a girl between 10 and 17 years old with multiple sclerosis.

This chain connects TRBV3-1 to TRBJ2-7; 9 nucleotides agree with TRBD2. The CDR3 length is 13 residues. The V segment lost 3 bases and the J segment 3 bases; nucleotides outside the gene matches: 0. Germline loops: CDR1 LGHDT, CDR2 YNNKEL (reference sequence). CDR3 in amino acids: CASSHSGGYEQYF. In DNA form, the CDR3 reads TGTGCCAGCAGCCATAGCGGGGGCTACGAGCAGTACTTC.

This clonotype appeared many times. The chain has TRBV29-1 and TRBJ1-4; TRBD1 might be the D (6 bases). Looked up from germline, CDR1 is SQVTM and CDR2 is ANQGSEA. CDR3 length equals 14 residues. Trimming left V 6 bases short and J 0 bases short, with 11 bases between. CDR3 sequence: CSVSGTPTNEKLFF. The DNA for the CDR3 is TGCAGCGTGTCCGGGACACCAACTAATGAAAAACTGTTTTTT.

The rearrangement uses TRBV12-3 or TRBV12-4 and TRBJ1-5; no clear D. The CDR3 sequence is 17 residues long. V shed 1 base and J shed 3 bases, with 16 bases lying between them. CDR3 nucleotide sequence: TGTGCCAGCAGTTTAGGGCGGGGAGGGAGGAACAATCAGCCCCAGCATTTT. Protein: CASSLGRGGRNNQPQHF.

This clonotype was observed a few times. The chain carries TRBV2 and TRBJ1-5, with 9 bases identical to TRBD1. The CDR3 is 15 amino acids. V lost 6 bases, J lost 4 bases, and 7 bases stayed unmatched. Germline V gene sequence: CDR1 SNHLY, CDR2 FYNNEI. CDR3 protein: CASSTWTGANQPQHF. CDR3 nucleotides: TGTGCCAGCAGCACCTGGACAGGGGCTAATCAGCCCCAGCATTTT.

The chain links TRBV29-1 to TRBJ1-1, with unresolved D. The CDR3 covers 13 residues. The V end was cut by 5 bases, the J end by 0 bases, with 10 bases between. Per germline, CDR1 SQVTM and CDR2 ANQGSEA. CDR3 amino acids: CSVRGRLNTEAFF. The CDR3 nucleotides are TGCAGCGTTCGCGGCAGGCTGAACACTGAAGCTTTCTTT.

This clonotype was counted a few times. The V call is TRBV12-3 or TRBV12-4, the J call TRBJ2-1, with 12 bases fitting TRBD1. This CDR3 is built from 16 residues. The junction had 7 bases not matched to a gene; V was cut back by 2 bases and J by 8 bases. This CDR3 reads CASSLWGTGGGDEQFF. The CDR3 nucleotides are TGTGCCAGCAGTTTATGGGGGACAGGGGGCGGGGATGAGCAGTTCTTC.

This chain joins TRBV27 and TRBJ2-5; TRBD1 matches 7 bases. The CDR3 runs 13 residues. V lost 6 bases to trimming and J lost 13 bases; unmatched junction nucleotides: 14. CDR1 is MNHEY, CDR2 SMNVEV, per germline (reference sequence). The CDR3 protein is CASSLTGFNERYF. The CDR3 DNA follows: TGTGCCAGCAGCCTGACAGGGTTCAACGAGCGGTACTTC.